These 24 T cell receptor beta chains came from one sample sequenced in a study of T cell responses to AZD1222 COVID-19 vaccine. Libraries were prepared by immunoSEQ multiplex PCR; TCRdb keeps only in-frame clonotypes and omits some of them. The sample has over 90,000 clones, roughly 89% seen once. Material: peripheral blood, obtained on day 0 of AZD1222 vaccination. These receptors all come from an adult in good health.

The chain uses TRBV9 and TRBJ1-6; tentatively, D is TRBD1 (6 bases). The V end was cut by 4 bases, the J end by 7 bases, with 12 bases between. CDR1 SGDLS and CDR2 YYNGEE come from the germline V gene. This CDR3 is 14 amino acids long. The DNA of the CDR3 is TGTGCCAGCAGCCGGGACACGACGAATTCACCCCTCCACTTT. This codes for CASSRDTTNSPLHF.

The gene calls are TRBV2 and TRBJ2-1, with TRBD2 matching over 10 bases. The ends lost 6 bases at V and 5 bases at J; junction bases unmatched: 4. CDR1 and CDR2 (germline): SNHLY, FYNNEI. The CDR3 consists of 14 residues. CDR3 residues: CASRAGGGNNEQFF. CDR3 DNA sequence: TGTGCCAGCAGAGCGGGAGGGGGTAACAATGAGCAGTTCTTC.

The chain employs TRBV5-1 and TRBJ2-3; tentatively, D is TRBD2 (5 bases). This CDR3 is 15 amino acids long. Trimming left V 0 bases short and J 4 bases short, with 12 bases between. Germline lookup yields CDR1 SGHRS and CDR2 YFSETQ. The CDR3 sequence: CASSLEDSRADTQYF. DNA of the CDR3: TGCGCCAGCAGCTTGGAGGACTCCCGGGCAGATACGCAGTATTTT.

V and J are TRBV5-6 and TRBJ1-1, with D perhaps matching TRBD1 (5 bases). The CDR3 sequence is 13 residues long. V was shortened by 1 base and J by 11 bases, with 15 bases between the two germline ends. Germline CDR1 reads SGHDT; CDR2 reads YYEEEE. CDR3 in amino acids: CASSLTHEGNAFF. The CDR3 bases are TGTGCCAGCAGCTTGACGCATGAGGGGAACGCTTTCTTT.

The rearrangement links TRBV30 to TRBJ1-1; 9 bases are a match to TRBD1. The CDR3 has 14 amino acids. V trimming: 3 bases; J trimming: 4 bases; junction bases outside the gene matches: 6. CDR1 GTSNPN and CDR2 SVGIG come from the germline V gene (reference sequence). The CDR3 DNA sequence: TGTGCCTGGAGATTGACAGGGGGGGGCACTGAAGCTTTCTTT. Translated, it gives CAWRLTGGGTEAFF.

This chain's CDR3 is CASSQDSGVDTQYF. The CDR3 DNA sequence: TGCGCCAGCAGCCAAGATAGTGGGGTGGATACGCAGTATTTT. This rearrangement joins TRBV4-3 to TRBJ2-3; D is unclear. Trimming cost V 0 bases and J 6 bases, with 10 bases left between them. The CDR3 extends over 14 amino acids. In germline, CDR1 is LGHNA, CDR2 YSLEER.

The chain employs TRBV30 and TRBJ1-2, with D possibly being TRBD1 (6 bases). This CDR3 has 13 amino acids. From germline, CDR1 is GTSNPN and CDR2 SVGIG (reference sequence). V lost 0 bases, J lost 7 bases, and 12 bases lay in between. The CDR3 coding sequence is TGTGCCTGGAGTGTATTTGGGGGCGGTGGCTACACCTTC. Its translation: CAWSVFGGGGYTF.

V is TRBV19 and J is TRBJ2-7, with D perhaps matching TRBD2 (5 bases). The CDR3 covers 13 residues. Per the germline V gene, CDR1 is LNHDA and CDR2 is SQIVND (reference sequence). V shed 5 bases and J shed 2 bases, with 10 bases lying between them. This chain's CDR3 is CASSSERAYEQYF. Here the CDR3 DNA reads TGTGCCAGTAGTTCGGAGAGGGCCTACGAGCAGTACTTC.

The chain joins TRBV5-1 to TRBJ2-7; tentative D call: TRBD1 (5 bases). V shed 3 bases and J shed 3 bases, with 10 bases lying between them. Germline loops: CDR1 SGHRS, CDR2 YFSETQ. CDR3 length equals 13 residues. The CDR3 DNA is TGCGCCAGCAGCTCCCATCAGGGCTACGAGCAGTACTTC. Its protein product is CASSSHQGYEQYF.

The CDR3, as DNA: TGTGCCAGCAGCCCCAACCGGGACAGGGGGAAGGAAAAACTGTTTTTT. Amino acid sequence: CASSPNRDRGKEKLFF. This rearrangement joins TRBV11-2 to TRBJ1-4, with TRBD1 matching 11 bases. V gave up 5 bases and J gave up 8 bases; unmatched junction bases: 10. Germline V gene sequence: CDR1 SGHAT, CDR2 FQNNGV. The CDR3 loop spans 16 amino acids. Full variable domain (missing parts from reference TRBV11-2 and TRBJ1-4): EAGVAQSPRYKIIEKRQSVAFWCNPISGHATLYWYQQILGQGPKLLIQFQNNGVVDDSQLPKDRFSAERLKGVDSTLKIQPAKLEDSAVYLCASSPNRDRGKEKLFFGSGTQLSVL.

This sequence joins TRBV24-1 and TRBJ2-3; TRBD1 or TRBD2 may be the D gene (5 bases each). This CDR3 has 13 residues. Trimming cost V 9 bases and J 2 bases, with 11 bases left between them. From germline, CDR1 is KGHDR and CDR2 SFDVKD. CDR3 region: CATARDLTDTQYF. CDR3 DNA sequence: TGTGCCACCGCAAGGGACCTCACAGATACGCAGTATTTT.

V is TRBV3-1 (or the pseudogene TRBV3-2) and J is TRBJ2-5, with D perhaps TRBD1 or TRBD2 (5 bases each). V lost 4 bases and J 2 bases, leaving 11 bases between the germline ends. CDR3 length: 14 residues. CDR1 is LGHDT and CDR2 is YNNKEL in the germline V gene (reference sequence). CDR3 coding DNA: TGTGCCAGCAGCCGTTGGGGACCGCAAGAGACCCAGTACTTC. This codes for CASSRWGPQETQYF.

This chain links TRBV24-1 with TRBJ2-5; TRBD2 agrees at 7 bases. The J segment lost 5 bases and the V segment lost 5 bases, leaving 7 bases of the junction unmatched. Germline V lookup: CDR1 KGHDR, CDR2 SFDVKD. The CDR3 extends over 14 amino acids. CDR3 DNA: TGTGCCACCAGTGTGGGCGGGAGTCAGGAGACCCAGTACTTC. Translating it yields CATSVGGSQETQYF.

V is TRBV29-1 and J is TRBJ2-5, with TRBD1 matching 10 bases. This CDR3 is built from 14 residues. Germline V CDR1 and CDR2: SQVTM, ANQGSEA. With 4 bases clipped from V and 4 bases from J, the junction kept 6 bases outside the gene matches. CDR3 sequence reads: CSVVGTGVVETQYF. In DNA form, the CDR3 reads TGCAGCGTTGTGGGGACAGGGGTGGTAGAGACCCAGTACTTC. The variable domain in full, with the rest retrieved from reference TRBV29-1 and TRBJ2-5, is SAVISQKPSRDICQRGTSLTIQCQVDSQVTMMFWYRQQPGQSLTLIATANQGSEATYESGFVIDKFPISRPNLTFSTLTVSNMSPEDSSIYLCSVVGTGVVETQYFGPGTRLLVL.

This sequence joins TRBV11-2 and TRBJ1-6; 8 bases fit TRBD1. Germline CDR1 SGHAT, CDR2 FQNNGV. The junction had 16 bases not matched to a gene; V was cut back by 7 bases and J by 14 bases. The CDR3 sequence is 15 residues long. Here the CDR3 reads CASTQTIAGQGSLHF. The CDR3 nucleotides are TGTGCCAGCACCCAAACAATCGCCGGACAGGGCTCCCTCCACTTT.

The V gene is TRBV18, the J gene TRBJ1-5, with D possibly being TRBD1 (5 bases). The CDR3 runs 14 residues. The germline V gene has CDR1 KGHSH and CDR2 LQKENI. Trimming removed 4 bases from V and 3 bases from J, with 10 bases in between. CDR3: CASSLDRYNQPQHF. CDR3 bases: TGTGCCAGCTCACTCGACAGATACAATCAGCCCCAGCATTTT.

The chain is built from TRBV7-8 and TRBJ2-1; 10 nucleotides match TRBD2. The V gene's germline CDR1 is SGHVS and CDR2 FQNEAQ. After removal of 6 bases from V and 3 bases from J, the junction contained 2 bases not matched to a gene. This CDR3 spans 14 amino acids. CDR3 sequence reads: CASRQREGYNEQFF. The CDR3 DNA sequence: TGTGCCAGCAGACAGCGGGAGGGCTACAATGAGCAGTTCTTC.

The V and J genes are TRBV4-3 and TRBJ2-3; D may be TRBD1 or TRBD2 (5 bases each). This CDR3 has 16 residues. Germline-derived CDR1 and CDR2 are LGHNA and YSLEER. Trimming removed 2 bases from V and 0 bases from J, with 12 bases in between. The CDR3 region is CASSQHGTGSTDTQYF. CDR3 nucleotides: TGCGCCAGCAGCCAACACGGGACCGGTAGCACAGATACGCAGTATTTT.

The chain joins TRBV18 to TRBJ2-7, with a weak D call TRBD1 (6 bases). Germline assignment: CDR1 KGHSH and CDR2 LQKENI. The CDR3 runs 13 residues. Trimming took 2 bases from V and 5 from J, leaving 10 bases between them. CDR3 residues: CASSPGSGDEQYF. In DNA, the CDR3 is TGTGCCAGCTCACCAGGATCAGGGGACGAGCAGTACTTC.

Written as DNA, the CDR3 is TGCGCCAGCAGCCAAGAGGTAGAGGGCAATCAGCCCCAGCATTTT. The encoded protein is CASSQEVEGNQPQHF. The chain recombines TRBV4-3 with TRBJ1-5; no clear D. From germline, CDR1 is LGHNA and CDR2 YSLEER. This CDR3 is built from 15 residues. Trimming cost V 0 bases and J 2 bases, with 8 bases left between them.

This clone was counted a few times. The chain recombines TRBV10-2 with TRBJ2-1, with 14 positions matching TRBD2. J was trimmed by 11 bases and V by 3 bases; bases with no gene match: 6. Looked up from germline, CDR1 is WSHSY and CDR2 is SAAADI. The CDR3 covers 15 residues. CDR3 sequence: CASSEIGTSGSKQFF. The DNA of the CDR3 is TGCGCCAGCAGTGAAATAGGGACTAGCGGGAGTAAGCAGTTCTTC.

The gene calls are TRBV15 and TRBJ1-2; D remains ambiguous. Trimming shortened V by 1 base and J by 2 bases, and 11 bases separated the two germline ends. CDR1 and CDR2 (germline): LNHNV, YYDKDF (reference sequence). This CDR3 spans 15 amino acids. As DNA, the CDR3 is TGTGCCACCAGCAGAGGGGGATTCGGGAACTATGGCTACACCTTC. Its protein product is CATSRGGFGNYGYTF.

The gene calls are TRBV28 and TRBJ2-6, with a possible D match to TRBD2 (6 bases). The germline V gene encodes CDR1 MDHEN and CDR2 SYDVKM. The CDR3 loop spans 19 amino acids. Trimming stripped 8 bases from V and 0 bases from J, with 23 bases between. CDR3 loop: CASRRPPRGSVSGANVLTF. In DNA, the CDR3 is TGTGCCAGCCGCCGCCCCCCGCGGGGATCAGTCTCTGGGGCCAACGTCCTGACTTTC.

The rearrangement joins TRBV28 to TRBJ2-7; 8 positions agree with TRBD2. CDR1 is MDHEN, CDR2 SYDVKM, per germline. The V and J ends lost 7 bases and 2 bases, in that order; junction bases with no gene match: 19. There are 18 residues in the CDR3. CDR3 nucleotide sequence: TGTGCCAGCATTCTAGTCCAGGGGCCTAGGACTAGCACCTACGAGCAGTACTTC. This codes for CASILVQGPRTSTYEQYF. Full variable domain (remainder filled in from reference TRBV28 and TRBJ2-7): DVKVTQSSRYLVKRTGEKVFLECVQDMDHENMFWYRQDPGLGLRLIYFSYDVKMKEKGDIPEGYSVSREKKERFSLILESASTNQTSMYLCASILVQGPRTSTYEQYFGPGTRLTVT.